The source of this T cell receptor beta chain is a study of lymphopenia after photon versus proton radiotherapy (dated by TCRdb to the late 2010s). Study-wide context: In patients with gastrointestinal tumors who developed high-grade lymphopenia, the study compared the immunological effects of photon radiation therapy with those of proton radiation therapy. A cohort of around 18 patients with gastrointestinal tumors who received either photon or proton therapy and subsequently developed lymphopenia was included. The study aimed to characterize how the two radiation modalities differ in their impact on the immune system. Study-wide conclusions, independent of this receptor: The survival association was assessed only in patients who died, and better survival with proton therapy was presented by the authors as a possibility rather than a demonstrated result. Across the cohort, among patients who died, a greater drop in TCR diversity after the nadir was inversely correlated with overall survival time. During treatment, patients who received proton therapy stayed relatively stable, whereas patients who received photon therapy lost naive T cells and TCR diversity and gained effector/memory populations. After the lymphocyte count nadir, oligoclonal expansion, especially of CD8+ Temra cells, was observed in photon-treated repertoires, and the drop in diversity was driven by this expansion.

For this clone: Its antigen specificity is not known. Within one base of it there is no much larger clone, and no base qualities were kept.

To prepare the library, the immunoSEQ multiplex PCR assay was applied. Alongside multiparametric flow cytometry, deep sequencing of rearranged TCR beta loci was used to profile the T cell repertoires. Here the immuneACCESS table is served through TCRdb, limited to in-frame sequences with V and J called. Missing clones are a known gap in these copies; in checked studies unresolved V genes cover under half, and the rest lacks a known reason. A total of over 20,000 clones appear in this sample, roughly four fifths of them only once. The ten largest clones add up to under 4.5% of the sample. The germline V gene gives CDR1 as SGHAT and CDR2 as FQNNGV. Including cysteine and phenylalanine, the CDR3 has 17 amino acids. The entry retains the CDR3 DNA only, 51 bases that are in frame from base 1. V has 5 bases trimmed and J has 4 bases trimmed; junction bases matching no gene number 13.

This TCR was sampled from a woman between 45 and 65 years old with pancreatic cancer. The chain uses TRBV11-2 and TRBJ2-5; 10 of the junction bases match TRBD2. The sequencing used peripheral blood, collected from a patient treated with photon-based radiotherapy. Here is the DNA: TGTGCCAGCAGCCATAGCGGGAGGACTCCCGGGGGAGAGACCCAGTACTTC. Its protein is CASSHSGRTPGGETQYF. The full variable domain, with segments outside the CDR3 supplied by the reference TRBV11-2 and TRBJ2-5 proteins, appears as EAGVAQSPRYKIIEKRQSVAFWCNPISGHATLYWYQQILGQGPKLLIQFQNNGVVDDSQLPKDRFSAERLKGVDSTLKIQPAKLEDSAVYLCASSHSGRTPGGETQYFGPGTRLLVL.